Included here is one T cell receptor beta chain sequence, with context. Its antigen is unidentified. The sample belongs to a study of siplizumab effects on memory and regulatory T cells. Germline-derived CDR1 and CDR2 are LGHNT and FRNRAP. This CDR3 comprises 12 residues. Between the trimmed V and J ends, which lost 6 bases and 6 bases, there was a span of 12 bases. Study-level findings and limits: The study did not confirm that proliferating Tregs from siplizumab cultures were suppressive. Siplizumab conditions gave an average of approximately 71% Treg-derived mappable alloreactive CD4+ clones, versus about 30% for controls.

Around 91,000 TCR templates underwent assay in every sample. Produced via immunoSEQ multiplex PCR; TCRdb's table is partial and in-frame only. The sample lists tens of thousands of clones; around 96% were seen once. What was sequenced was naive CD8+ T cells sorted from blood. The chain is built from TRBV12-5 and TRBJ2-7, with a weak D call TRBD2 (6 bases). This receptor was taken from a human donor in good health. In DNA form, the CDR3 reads TGTGCTAGTGGCCCCCCGGGGGTCGAGCAGTACTTC. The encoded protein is CASGPPGVEQYF. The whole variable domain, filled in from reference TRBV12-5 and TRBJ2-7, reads DARVTQTPRHKVTEMGQEVTMRCQPILGHNTVFWYRQTMMQGLELLAYFRNRAPLDDSGMPKDRFSAEMPDATLATLKIQPSEPRDSAVYFCASGPPGVEQYFGPGTRLTVT.